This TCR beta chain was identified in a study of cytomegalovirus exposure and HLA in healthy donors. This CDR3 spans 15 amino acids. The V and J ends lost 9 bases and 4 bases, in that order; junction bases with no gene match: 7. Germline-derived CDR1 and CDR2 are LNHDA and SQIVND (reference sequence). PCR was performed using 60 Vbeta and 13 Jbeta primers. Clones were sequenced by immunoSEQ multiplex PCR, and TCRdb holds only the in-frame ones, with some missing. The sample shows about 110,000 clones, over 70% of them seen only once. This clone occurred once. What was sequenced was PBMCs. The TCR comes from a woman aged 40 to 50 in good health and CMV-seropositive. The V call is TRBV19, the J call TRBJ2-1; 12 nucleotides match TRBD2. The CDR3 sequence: CASRLAGVSYNEQFF. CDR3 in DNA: TGTGCCAGCAGACTAGCGGGAGTTTCTTACAATGAGCAGTTCTTC.